At least ten counts were recorded for the clone carrying this TCR beta chain. Its target is unknown. The data stem from a study of T cell repertoires in cytomegalovirus infection. The wider study: Public signatures in TCR beta pointed to CMV infection and matching HLA type. Study results and caveats: Individuals carrying CMV plus the relevant HLA were identified by cumulative frequency of public TCR beta families.

One entry per CDR3 protein, called by TCRdb with MiXCR from the reads. The table records about 260,000 distinct CDR3 sequences, over 8% of them present only once. The CDR3 has 15 residues. Trimming left V 2 bases short and J 5 bases short, with 10 bases between. Germline CDR1 and CDR2: SGHTA and FQGNSA. The chain carries TRBV7-2 and TRBJ1-6; D is unclear. The sequence was obtained from a human donor in good health (CMV status not recorded). Some clones in this sample may be carry-over from other donors' samples. Input material: PBMCs. The CDR3 sequence: CASSLQAGDNSPLHF. CDR3 coding DNA: TGTGCCAGCAGCTTACAAGCCGGCGATAATTCACCCCTCCACTTT.